The rows below give T cell receptor beta chains drawn from one sample of a study of CD8+ T cells in alopecia areata. Produced via immunoSEQ multiplex PCR; TCRdb's table is partial and in-frame only. The sample holds 100,000 to 150,000 clones, about 51% seen once. Input material: NKG2D-low CD8+ T cells sorted from blood. The receptors stem from a human donor with alopecia areata. CDR3s include the opening cysteine and the closing phenylalanine or tryptophan. D genes are given only for firm matches. A row's size may be missing; if present it is once, few, many or a size class.

cdr3_aa cdr3_nt j_call v_call clone_size d_call
CASSLLGQGGFEQYF TGTGCCAGCAGCTTGCTGGGACAGGGGGGGTTCGAGCAGTACTTC TRBJ2-7 TRBV5-4 - TRBD1
CSVEGTSSEQYF TGCAGCGTAGAGGGGACTAGCAGCGAGCAGTACTTC TRBJ2-7 TRBV29-1 - TRBD2
CAWSVGQSGNEQFF TGTGCCTGGAGTGTGGGACAGTCTGGGAATGAGCAGTTCTTC TRBJ2-1 TRBV30 - TRBD1
CASSDKVETEAFF TGCGCCAGCAGTGACAAAGTGGAAACTGAAGCTTTCTTT TRBJ1-1 TRBV10-1 - -
CSVEDLEQYF TGCAGCGTTGAAGACCTAGAGCAGTACTTC TRBJ2-7 TRBV29-1 - -
CASSLTQLEGNEQYF TGCGCCAGCAGCTTGACCCAGCTTGAGGGGAACGAGCAGTACTTC TRBJ2-7 TRBV5-1 - -
CAIRPGQGMGEQYF TGTGCCATCAGACCGGGACAGGGGATGGGGGAGCAGTACTTC TRBJ2-7 TRBV10-3 - TRBD1
CASEDSTEAFF TGCGCCAGCGAGGACAGCACTGAAGCTTTCTTT TRBJ1-1 TRBV4-1 - -
CSVVDPGTAYNEQFF TGCAGCGTTGTCGACCCTGGGACAGCTTACAATGAGCAGTTCTTC TRBJ2-1 TRBV29-1 - TRBD1
CSVVPTDSYNEQFF TGCAGCGTTGTACCGACGGACTCCTACAATGAGCAGTTCTTC TRBJ2-1 TRBV29-1 - -
CASSFPDSYEQYF TGTGCCAGCAGTTTCCCCGACAGTTACGAGCAGTACTTC TRBJ2-7 TRBV28 - -
CASRRTSGRVDTQYF TGTGCCAGCAGACGGACTAGCGGGAGGGTAGATACGCAGTATTTT TRBJ2-3 TRBV28 - TRBD2
CSVIGLAKNIQYF TGCAGCGTCATCGGGCTAGCGAAAAACATTCAGTACTTC TRBJ2-4 TRBV29-1 few -
CASSQKSGSGYTF TGTGCCAGCAGCCAAAAATCCGGGAGTGGCTACACCTTC TRBJ1-2 TRBV27 - -
CSVVGLGTGTPVHYEQYF TGCAGCGTCGTAGGTCTCGGGACAGGGACTCCCGTTCACTACGAGCAGTACTTC TRBJ2-7 TRBV29-1 - TRBD1
CSVASRTAYNEQFF TGCAGCGTTGCATCCCGGACAGCCTACAATGAGCAGTTCTTC TRBJ2-1 TRBV29-1 - -